The 7 T cell receptor beta chains listed next were all sequenced from one sample in a study of blood T cell repertoires in COVID-19. Repertoires were generated with immunoSEQ multiplex PCR, while TCRdb's copy carries only in-frame clones and drops some. Of roughly 170,000 clones listed, 70% to 90% were seen once; the top ten hold around 20%. The specimen sequenced was peripheral blood. The source of these receptors is a man in his 70s with active or convalescent COVID-19.

This chain joins TRBV7-2 and TRBJ1-2; D gene unclear. CDR1 and CDR2 from the germline V gene are SGHTA and FQGNSA. Trimming took 3 bases from V and 2 from J, leaving 7 bases between them. The CDR3 has 13 residues. CDR3 in amino acids: CASSFRQNYGYTF. CDR3 DNA sequence: TGTGCCAGCAGCTTCAGGCAGAACTATGGCTACACCTTC.

The chain uses TRBV19 and TRBJ1-4; perhaps TRBD1 as D (5 bases). With 6 bases removed from V and 3 bases from J, the gap between germline ends came to 11 bases. Germline lookup yields CDR1 LNHDA and CDR2 SQIVND (reference sequence). The CDR3 runs 14 residues. DNA for the CDR3: TGTGCCAGTAGGACAAGGGGTTCTAATGAAAAACTGTTTTTT. Translating gives CASRTRGSNEKLFF. Using reference TRBV19 and TRBJ1-4 for the parts outside the CDR3, the full variable domain is DGGITQSPKYLFRKEGQNVTLSCEQNLNHDAMYWYRQDPGQGLRLIYYSQIVNDFQKGDIAEGYSVSREKKESFPLTVTSAQKNPTAFYLCASRTRGSNEKLFFGSGTQLSVL.

J is TRBJ2-7 and V is TRBV10-3; unclear D gene. Germline loops: CDR1 ENHRY, CDR2 SYGVKD. V was pared by 0 bases and J by 1 base, with 7 bases between. CDR3 length: 14 amino acids. CDR3 residues: CAISESWQSYEQYF. The DNA for the CDR3 is TGTGCCATCAGTGAGTCATGGCAGTCCTACGAGCAGTACTTC.

This chain connects TRBV14 to TRBJ1-5, with D unclear. This CDR3 spans 12 amino acids. Deletions cut 3 bases from V and 5 bases from J, with 5 bases between. From germline, CDR1 is SGHDN and CDR2 FVKESK. The CDR3 nucleotides are TGTGCCAGCAGCCAGCGCGATCAGCCCCAGCATTTT. This translates into CASSQRDQPQHF.

The chain joins TRBV6-5 to TRBJ2-5, with 10 nucleotides matching TRBD1. Germline V lookup: CDR1 MNHEY, CDR2 SVGAGI. CDR3 length: 15 residues. V lost 6 bases, J lost 3 bases, and 7 bases stayed unmatched. This chain's CDR3 is CASSPLGQGEETQYF. The CDR3 DNA reads as TGTGCCAGCAGCCCGCTCGGACAGGGGGAAGAGACCCAGTACTTC.

J is TRBJ2-3 and V is TRBV4-1, with no clear D. V lost 3 bases and J 4 bases, leaving 11 bases between the germline ends. From germline, CDR1 is MGHRA and CDR2 YSYEKL. This CDR3 spans 14 amino acids. CDR3 in amino acids: CASSHILPADTQYF. CDR3 coding DNA: TGCGCCAGCAGCCACATTCTCCCGGCAGATACGCAGTATTTT.

The gene calls are TRBV29-1 and TRBJ1-4; maybe TRBD1 (6 bases). This CDR3 has 13 amino acids. Germline-derived CDR1 and CDR2 are SQVTM and ANQGSEA. Trimming cost V 3 bases and J 3 bases, with 8 bases left between them. The CDR3 DNA is TGCAGCGTTGACGCAGGGGCTAATGAAAAACTGTTTTTT. It specifies CSVDAGANEKLFF. Using reference TRBV29-1 and TRBJ1-4 for the parts outside the CDR3, the full variable domain is SAVISQKPSRDICQRGTSLTIQCQVDSQVTMMFWYRQQPGQSLTLIATANQGSEATYESGFVIDKFPISRPNLTFSTLTVSNMSPEDSSIYLCSVDAGANEKLFFGSGTQLSVL.